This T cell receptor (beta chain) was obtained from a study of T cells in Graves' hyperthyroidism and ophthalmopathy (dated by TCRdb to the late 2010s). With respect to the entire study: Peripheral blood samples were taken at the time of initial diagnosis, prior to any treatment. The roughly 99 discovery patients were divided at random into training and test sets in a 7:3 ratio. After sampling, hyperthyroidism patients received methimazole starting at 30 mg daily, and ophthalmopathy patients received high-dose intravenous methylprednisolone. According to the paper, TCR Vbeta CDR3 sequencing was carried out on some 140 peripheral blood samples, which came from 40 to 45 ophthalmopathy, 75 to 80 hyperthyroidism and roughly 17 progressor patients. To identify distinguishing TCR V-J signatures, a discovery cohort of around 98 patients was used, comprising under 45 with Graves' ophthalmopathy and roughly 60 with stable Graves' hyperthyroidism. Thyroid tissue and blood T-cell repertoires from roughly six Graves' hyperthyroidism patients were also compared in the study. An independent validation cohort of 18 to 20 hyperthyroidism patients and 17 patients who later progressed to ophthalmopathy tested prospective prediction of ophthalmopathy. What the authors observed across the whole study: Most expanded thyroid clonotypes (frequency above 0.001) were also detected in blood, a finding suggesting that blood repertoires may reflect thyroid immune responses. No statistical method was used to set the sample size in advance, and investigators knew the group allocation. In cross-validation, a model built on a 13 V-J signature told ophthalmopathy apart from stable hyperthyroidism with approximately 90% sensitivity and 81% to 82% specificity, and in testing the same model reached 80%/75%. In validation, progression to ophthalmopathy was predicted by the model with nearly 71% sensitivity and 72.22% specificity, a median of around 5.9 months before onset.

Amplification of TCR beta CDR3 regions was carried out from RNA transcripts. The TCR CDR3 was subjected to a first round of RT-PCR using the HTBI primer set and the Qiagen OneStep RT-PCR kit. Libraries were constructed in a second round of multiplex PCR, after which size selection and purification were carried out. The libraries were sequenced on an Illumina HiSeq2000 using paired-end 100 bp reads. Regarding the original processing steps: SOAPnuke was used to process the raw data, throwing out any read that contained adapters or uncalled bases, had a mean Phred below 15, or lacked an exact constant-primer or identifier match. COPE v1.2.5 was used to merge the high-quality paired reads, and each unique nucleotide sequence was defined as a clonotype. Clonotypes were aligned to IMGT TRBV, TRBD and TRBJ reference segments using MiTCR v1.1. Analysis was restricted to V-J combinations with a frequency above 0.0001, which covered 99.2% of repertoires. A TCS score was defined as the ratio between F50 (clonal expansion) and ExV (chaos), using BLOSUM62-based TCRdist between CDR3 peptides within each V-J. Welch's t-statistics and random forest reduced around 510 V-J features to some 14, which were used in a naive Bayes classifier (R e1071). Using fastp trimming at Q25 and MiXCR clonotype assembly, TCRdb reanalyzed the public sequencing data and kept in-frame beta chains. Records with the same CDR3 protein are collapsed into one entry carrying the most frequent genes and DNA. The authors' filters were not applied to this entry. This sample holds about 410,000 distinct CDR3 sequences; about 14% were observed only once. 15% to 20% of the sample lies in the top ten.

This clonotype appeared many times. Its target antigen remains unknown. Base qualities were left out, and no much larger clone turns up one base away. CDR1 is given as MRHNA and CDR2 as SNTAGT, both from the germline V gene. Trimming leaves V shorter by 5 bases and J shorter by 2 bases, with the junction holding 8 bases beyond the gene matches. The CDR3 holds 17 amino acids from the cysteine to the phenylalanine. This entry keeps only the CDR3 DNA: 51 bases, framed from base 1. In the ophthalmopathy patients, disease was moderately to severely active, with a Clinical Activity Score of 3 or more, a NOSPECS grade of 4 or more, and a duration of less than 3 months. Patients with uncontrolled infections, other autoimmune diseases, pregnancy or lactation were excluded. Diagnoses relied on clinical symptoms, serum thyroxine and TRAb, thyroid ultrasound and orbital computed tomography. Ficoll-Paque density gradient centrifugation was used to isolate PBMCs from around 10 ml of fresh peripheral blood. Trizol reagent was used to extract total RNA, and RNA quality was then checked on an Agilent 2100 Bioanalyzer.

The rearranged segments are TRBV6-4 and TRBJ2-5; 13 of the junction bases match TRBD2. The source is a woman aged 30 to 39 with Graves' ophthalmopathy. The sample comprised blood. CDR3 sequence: CASSSHGLAGDQETQYF. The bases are TGTGCCAGCAGTTCTCATGGACTAGCGGGGGATCAAGAGACCCAGTACTTC.